Listed here are 26 T cell receptor beta chains from one sample, sequenced in a study of identical twins. TCRdb itself ran the 5' RACE reads through MiXCR, one entry per CDR3 protein. Counted here are 400,000 or so distinct CDR3 sequences, 7% to 9.5% occurring once; the ten biggest clones make up about 8.1%. Sequences were obtained from naive T cells sorted from blood. These receptors came from a woman aged 45 to 65 in good health.

This chain joins TRBV5-5 and TRBJ2-2; 11 bases match TRBD2. Trimming removed 4 bases from V and 0 bases from J; junction bases left unmatched: 5. CDR3 length equals 17 residues. Germline V gene lookup returns CDR1 SGHKS and CDR2 YYEKEE (reference sequence). CDR3 nucleotide sequence: TGTGCCAGCAGCCAACCGACTAGCGGGACGAACACCGGGGAGCTGTTTTTT. Translated, it gives CASSQPTSGTNTGELFF.

This clonotype was seen a handful of times. The chain recombines TRBV15 with TRBJ2-7, with D tentatively TRBD2 (6 bases). Germline V gives CDR1 LNHNV, CDR2 YYDKDF (reference sequence). This CDR3 region has 13 residues. V was shortened by 0 bases and J by 7 bases, with 10 bases between the two germline ends. The CDR3 sequence: CATSRDRAGEQYF. DNA for the CDR3: TGTGCCACCAGCAGAGATCGGGCGGGAGAGCAGTACTTC. The whole variable domain, filled in from reference TRBV15 and TRBJ2-7, reads DAMVIQNPRYQVTQFGKPVTLSCSQTLNHNVMYWYQQKSSQAPKLLFHYYDKDFNNEADTPDNFQSRRPNTSFCFLDIRSPGLGDTAMYLCATSRDRAGEQYFGPGTRLTVT.

This clonotype was seen more than once but under ten times. CDR3: CSASGGDYEQYF. CDR3 sequence (DNA): TGCAGTGCTAGTGGGGGTGACTACGAGCAGTACTTC. The chain employs TRBV20-1 and TRBJ2-7, with D perhaps matching TRBD1 or TRBD2 (5 bases each). CDR3 size: 12 residues. With 3 bases removed from V and 3 bases from J, the gap between germline ends came to 9 bases. In germline, CDR1 is DFQATT, CDR2 SNEGSKA (reference sequence).

This chain joins TRBV24-1 and TRBJ2-1; possibly TRBD1 for D (6 bases). The CDR3 spans 16 residues. Germline-derived CDR1 and CDR2 are KGHDR and SFDVKD. Trimming pared 1 base from V and 0 bases from J, leaving 9 bases between. The CDR3 loop is CATSDLGRGSYNEQFF. The CDR3 bases are TGTGCCACCAGTGATTTAGGCAGGGGCTCCTACAATGAGCAGTTCTTC.

Worth noting for this clonotype: Lacking the conserved final phenylalanine or tryptophan, this CDR3 likely reflects a read error. This chain links TRBV27 with TRBJ2-5; the D is unclear. Germline CDR1 MNHEY, CDR2 SMNVEV (reference sequence). This CDR3 region has 14 residues. With 7 bases removed from V and 4 bases from J, the gap between germline ends came to 16 bases. CDR3 amino acids: CASKGSSPLETQYL. The CDR3 nucleotides read TGTGCCAGCAAGGGTAGCTCCCCTCTAGAGACCCAGTACTTA.

This clonotype was counted ten times or more. The chain couples TRBV4-1 to TRBJ2-3; D is uncertain. Germline CDR1 MGHRA, CDR2 YSYEKL. V lost 1 base, J lost 2 bases, and 25 bases lay in between. CDR3 length: 20 amino acids. The CDR3 DNA sequence: TGCGCCAGCAGCCAAGCCCCCCCCAGAGAGCTAACGTCGGTCACAGATACGCAGTATTTT. It translates to CASSQAPPRELTSVTDTQYF.

This clonotype has only a few counts. The J gene is TRBJ2-1, the V gene TRBV5-6; D not certain. Trimming cost V 0 bases and J 1 base, with 11 bases left between them. CDR1 and CDR2 (germline): SGHDT, YYEEEE. The CDR3 is 16 amino acids. CDR3 nucleotide sequence: TGTGCCAGCAGCTTGGTGGGTCCTTGGTCCTACAATGAGCAGTTCTTC. It translates to CASSLVGPWSYNEQFF.

Ten or more counts support this clonotype. This sequence joins TRBV25-1 and TRBJ1-1; no firm D call. The CDR3 has 12 residues. CDR1 is MGHDK, CDR2 SYGVNS, per germline. In nucleotides, the CDR3 is TGTGCTAGCTCACGGGGTAACACTGAAGCTTTCTTT. This encodes CASSRGNTEAFF.

This clonotype showed up just a few times. This sequence joins TRBV7-9 and TRBJ2-1; D perhaps matches TRBD2 (5 bases). Per the germline V gene, CDR1 is SEHNR and CDR2 is FQNEAQ (reference sequence). This CDR3 comprises 17 residues. V lost 4 bases to trimming and J lost 0 bases, with 16 bases between them. CDR3 DNA sequence: TGTGCCAGCAGCTCTACGGGTAGCGCGAGCTCCTACAATGAGCAGTTCTTC. It translates to CASSSTGSASSYNEQFF.

The rearrangement links TRBV20-1 to TRBJ2-3; a weak D match, TRBD2 (7 bases). Trimming shortened V by 7 bases and J by 6 bases, and 17 bases separated the two germline ends. The CDR3 loop spans 13 amino acids. CDR1 is DFQATT and CDR2 is SNEGSKA in the germline V gene (reference sequence). The DNA of the CDR3 is TGCAGTGTCAGAGGGGGAGGGGCCGATACGCAGTATTTT. Amino acid sequence: CSVRGGGADTQYF.

The rearrangement links TRBV11-2 to TRBJ2-4; 7 bases line up with TRBD2. Germline CDR1 is SGHAT and CDR2 is FQNNGV. The CDR3 has 19 residues. Trimming removed 3 bases from V and 0 bases from J; junction bases left unmatched: 14. CDR3 coding DNA: TGTGCCAGCAGCTTTTATGGGCGGGAGTTGGGCTTAGCCAAAAACATTCAGTACTTC. It is translated as CASSFYGRELGLAKNIQYF.

The V and J genes are TRBV28 and TRBJ2-3, with D perhaps matching TRBD2 (5 bases). V was trimmed by 5 bases and J by 4 bases, leaving 13 bases between them. Germline V gene sequence: CDR1 MDHEN, CDR2 SYDVKM. There are 14 residues in the CDR3. In DNA, the CDR3 is TGTGCCAGCAGTCGGGTACTAGGTGCAGATACGCAGTATTTT. Translation: CASSRVLGADTQYF. Full variable domain (outside the CDR3, taken from reference TRBV28 and TRBJ2-3): DVKVTQSSRYLVKRTGEKVFLECVQDMDHENMFWYRQDPGLGLRLIYFSYDVKMKEKGDIPEGYSVSREKKERFSLILESASTNQTSMYLCASSRVLGADTQYFGPGTRLTVL.

This clonotype occurred once. This chain links TRBV10-3 with TRBJ1-6; 8 bases match TRBD1. The ends lost 0 bases at V and 8 bases at J; junction bases unmatched: 6. The CDR3 contains 16 residues. Germline V lookup: CDR1 ENHRY, CDR2 SYGVKD. CDR3 loop: CAISESVDRADSPLHF. In DNA form, the CDR3 reads TGTGCCATCAGTGAGTCGGTGGACAGGGCGGATTCACCCCTCCACTTT.

This clonotype was seen only a few times. This chain joins TRBV27 and TRBJ2-3; the D gene is possibly TRBD1 (6 bases). Germline CDR1 MNHEY, CDR2 SMNVEV (reference sequence). V was cut by 5 bases and J by 5 bases, with 14 bases left in between. The CDR3 sequence is 14 residues long. CDR3: CASSPSGARDTQYF. In DNA form, the CDR3 reads TGTGCCAGCAGTCCATCAGGGGCCCGAGATACGCAGTATTTT.

This clonotype has just a few counts. V gene TRBV29-1 combines with J gene TRBJ2-1; 7 bases are a match to TRBD2. With V trimmed by 3 bases and J by 5 bases, 4 bases remained unmatched. Germline V gene sequence: CDR1 SQVTM, CDR2 ANQGSEA. The CDR3 is 13 residues long. CDR3 DNA: TGCAGCGTTGAGGGGCGGGAGCACAATGAGCAGTTCTTC. It translates to CSVEGREHNEQFF.

V is TRBV7-6 and J is TRBJ2-1; no clear D. Germline V gives CDR1 SGHVS, CDR2 FNYEAQ. The V gene lost 5 bases and the J gene lost 7 bases, with 30 bases spanning the gap. CDR3 length: 19 amino acids. In DNA, the CDR3 is TGTGCCAGCAGCATAAACGAGAATCCCTGGAATGTGGCGATTAATGAGCAGTTCTTC. It codes for CASSINENPWNVAINEQFF.

This clonotype was recorded many times. V gene TRBV14 combines with J gene TRBJ2-5; D gene uncertain. From germline, CDR1 is SGHDN and CDR2 FVKESK. CDR3 length: 14 residues. V was clipped by 1 base and J by 6 bases, with 12 bases between them. The CDR3 spells CASSQGGLGKTQYF. The DNA for the CDR3 is TGTGCCAGCAGCCAAGGAGGCTTAGGGAAGACCCAGTACTTC. Full variable domain (remainder filled in from reference TRBV14 and TRBJ2-5): EAGVTQFPSHSVIEKGQTVTLRCDPISGHDNLYWYRRVMGKEIKFLLHFVKESKQDESGMPNNRFLAERTGGTYSTLKVQPAELEDSGVYFCASSQGGLGKTQYFGPGTRLLVL.

This clonotype has more than one count but fewer than ten. The chain links TRBV19 to TRBJ2-2, with D possibly matching TRBD1 (6 bases). With 2 bases removed from V and 5 bases from J, the gap between germline ends came to 9 bases. The CDR3 contains 14 residues. CDR1 is LNHDA, CDR2 SQIVND, per germline (reference sequence). In nucleotides, the CDR3 is TGTGCCAGTAGTATAATGGGGGCGACCGGGGAGCTGTTTTTT. Translation: CASSIMGATGELFF.

Only a few counts were recorded for this clonotype. The V gene is TRBV12-3 or TRBV12-4, the J gene TRBJ1-4, with a weak D call TRBD1 (5 bases). V dropped 7 bases and J dropped 7 bases, with 16 bases sitting between them. CDR3 length: 14 residues. The CDR3 reads CASNHQGLGEKLFF. CDR3 nucleotides: TGTGCCAGCAACCACCAGGGACTTGGTGAAAAACTGTTTTTT.

The J gene is TRBJ2-3, the V gene TRBV12-3 or TRBV12-4; no firm D call. Trimming removed 3 bases at V and 4 bases at J, with 8 bases between. The CDR3 is made up of 13 amino acids. The CDR3, as DNA: TGTGCCAGCAGTTTCTCTTCCGCAGATACGCAGTATTTT. Its translation: CASSFSSADTQYF.

There are many counts of this clonotype. The chain employs TRBV4-1 and TRBJ2-1; 12 positions match TRBD2. Germline trimming cut 2 bases from V and 8 bases from J; bases unmatched to any gene: 10. Germline V gene sequence: CDR1 MGHRA, CDR2 YSYEKL. The CDR3 extends over 17 amino acids. The CDR3 DNA reads as TGCGCCAGCAGCCAACCCTCTAGCGGGAGGGCCGAGGATGAGCAGTTCTTC. It translates to CASSQPSSGRAEDEQFF.

This clonotype came up a few times. The rearrangement joins TRBV20-1 to TRBJ2-5, with 7 bases that match TRBD2. This CDR3 is built from 11 residues. Germline V gene data show CDR1 as DFQATT and CDR2 as SNEGSKA (reference sequence). The trim removed 5 bases at V and 5 bases at J, leaving 2 bases unmatched. The CDR3 bases are TGCAGTGCTGAGCGGGGCGAGACCCAGTACTTC. This codes for CSAERGETQYF.

This clonotype was detected many times. This chain links TRBV12-3 or TRBV12-4 with TRBJ2-7, with a weak D call TRBD2 (6 bases). V was trimmed by 6 bases and J by 2 bases, leaving 17 bases between them. The CDR3 runs 15 residues. CDR3 DNA: TGTGCCAGCAGCCCTTTGGGACTCCAGCCCTACGAGCAGTACTTC. Translating gives CASSPLGLQPYEQYF.

Many counts were recorded for this clonotype. This CDR3 is CASSLATGGDEQFF. The CDR3 bases are TGCGCCAGCAGCTTGGCAACAGGGGGCGATGAGCAGTTCTTC. This rearrangement joins TRBV5-1 to TRBJ2-1, with TRBD1 matching over 9 bases. Germline V gene lookup returns CDR1 SGHRS and CDR2 YFSETQ. This CDR3 has 14 amino acids. After removal of 0 bases from V and 8 bases from J, the junction contained 3 bases not matched to a gene.

This clonotype was seen only a few times. The rearrangement joins TRBV12-3 or TRBV12-4 to TRBJ2-1; no reliable D call. Trimming removed 5 bases from V and 9 bases from J, with 8 bases in between. This CDR3 comprises 11 residues. The CDR3 here is CASSTYVEQFF. The CDR3 coding sequence is TGTGCCAGCAGTACCTACGTTGAGCAGTTCTTC.

This clonotype has at least ten counts. This chain links TRBV3-1 with TRBJ2-1; 13 nucleotides line up with TRBD2. CDR3 length: 15 amino acids. Germline CDR1 LGHDT, CDR2 YNNKEL (reference sequence). J was trimmed by 9 bases and V by 6 bases; bases with no gene match: 8. The CDR3, as DNA: TGTGCCAGCAGTTTTGGACTAGCGGGAGAAACTGAGCAGTTCTTC. It yields the protein CASSFGLAGETEQFF.